The sequence of this TCR beta chain was determined in a study of blood T cells in healthy people across ages. Study outcomes and limitations: No one knew whether donors had CMV, which possibly confounded expanded clonotype changes. TCR beta diversity correlated strongly with naive T cell percentage.

Peripheral blood was drawn, about 10 milliliters per donor. The ends were cut back, 1 base at V and 15 bases at J, with 13 bases in the middle. The CDR3 spans 12 residues. In germline, CDR1 is SNHLY, CDR2 FYNNEI. It was with a sample-barcoded 5' primer and a J-beta primer mix that a second PCR of about 6 to 12 cycles was run. Every cDNA molecule carried a tag from a template-switch adaptor bearing 12 random nucleotides. TCRdb itself ran the 5' RACE reads through MiXCR, one entry per CDR3 protein. Of about 730,000 distinct CDR3 sequences detected, more than 40% appear once; the ten largest clones hold more than 20%. Points on this clonotype: What it recognizes is unknown.

This chain connects TRBV2 to TRBJ2-1; tentative D call: TRBD1 (5 bases). The specimen was blood. This clonotype was sampled from a woman aged 55-75 years in good health. Written as DNA, the CDR3 is TGTGCCAGCAGTGAAGGTCCAAGAAGGGGGTTCTTC. Amino acid sequence: CASSEGPRRGFF.